Shown below are 21 T cell receptor beta chains from a single sample sequenced in a study of neoadjuvant nivolumab and ipilimumab in lung cancer. Produced via immunoSEQ multiplex PCR; TCRdb's table is partial and in-frame only. The sample contains approximately 3,300 clones, approximately 88% of which appear only once. The sample consisted of tumor tissue, taken after neoadjuvant nivolumab, alone or with ipilimumab, at or shortly before surgery. The receptors stem from an adult with non-small cell lung cancer.

The V gene is TRBV5-6, the J gene TRBJ1-2; TRBD1 might be the D (6 bases). The germline V and J ends were trimmed by 2 bases and 6 bases, with 11 bases remaining between them. CDR1 and CDR2 from the germline V gene are SGHDT and YYEEEE. This CDR3 has 13 amino acids. CDR3 in DNA: TGTGCCAGCAGCTTCCCACAGGGTGATGGCTACACCTTC. Translating gives CASSFPQGDGYTF.

This clone showed up just a few times. The chain is built from TRBV7-9 and TRBJ2-7, with D tentatively TRBD1 (6 bases). The V gene lost 4 bases and the J gene lost 0 bases, with 10 bases spanning the gap. This CDR3 region has 14 residues. Germline CDR1 SEHNR, CDR2 FQNEAQ (reference sequence). In DNA form, the CDR3 reads TGTGCCAGCAGCTCGACAGGACCCTCCTACGAGCAGTACTTC. This sequence encodes CASSSTGPSYEQYF.

The rearrangement links TRBV7-2 to TRBJ2-1; weak D call: TRBD2 (6 bases). The CDR3 is made up of 14 amino acids. The germline V gene encodes CDR1 SGHTA and CDR2 FQGNSA. The V gene lost 5 bases and the J gene lost 3 bases, with 11 bases spanning the gap. The CDR3 nucleotides are TGTGCCAGCAGCCCCAATAGCGGCTACAATGAGCAGTTCTTC. Translating it yields CASSPNSGYNEQFF.

The count of this clone is one. V is TRBV19 and J is TRBJ2-3; 8 nucleotides agree with TRBD1. This CDR3 has 17 amino acids. With 4 bases clipped from V and 2 bases from J, the junction kept 11 bases outside the gene matches. Germline CDR1 and CDR2: LNHDA and SQIVND (reference sequence). CDR3 DNA: TGTGCCAGTAGTAGACTTGTGACAGGGGACCACACAGATACGCAGTATTTT. Protein product: CASSRLVTGDHTDTQYF.

This clone appeared a single time. The gene calls are TRBV7-9 and TRBJ2-7; the D call may be TRBD1 or TRBD2 (5 bases each). This CDR3 region has 14 residues. Germline-derived CDR1 and CDR2 are SEHNR and FQNEAQ (reference sequence). Trimming took off 3 bases at V and 7 bases at J, with 16 bases between the two ends. The CDR3 loop reads CASSFHGALGEQYF. CDR3 nucleotides: TGTGCCAGCAGCTTCCACGGGGCCTTAGGGGAGCAGTACTTC.

The rearrangement joins TRBV5-1 to TRBJ2-7; D possibly uses TRBD1 or TRBD2 (6 bases each). The CDR3 is 14 residues long. Deletions cut 3 bases from V and 7 bases from J, with 17 bases between. Germline loops: CDR1 SGHRS, CDR2 YFSETQ. CDR3 residues: CASSWGDTLREQYF. The CDR3 DNA reads TGCGCCAGCAGCTGGGGGGACACCCTTAGGGAGCAGTACTTC. Looking up the rest from reference TRBV5-1 and TRBJ2-7 gives the full variable domain: KAGVTQTPRYLIKTRGQQVTLSCSPISGHRSVSWYQQTPGQGLQFLFEYFSETQRNKGNFPGRFSGRQFSNSRSEMNVSTLELGDSALYLCASSWGDTLREQYFGPGTRLTVT.

The chain recombines TRBV5-1 with TRBJ2-1, with D possibly being TRBD1 (5 bases). Trimming took 1 base from V and 8 from J, leaving 10 bases between them. Germline values: CDR1 SGHRS, CDR2 YFSETQ. The CDR3 contains 13 residues. The CDR3 DNA is TGCGCCAGCAGCTTGACCAGGGTTGATGAGCAGTTCTTC. Amino acid sequence: CASSLTRVDEQFF.

The V gene is TRBV10-2, the J gene TRBJ2-5; D call uncertain. With 6 bases removed from V and 2 bases from J, the gap between germline ends came to 10 bases. The germline V gene encodes CDR1 WSHSY and CDR2 SAAADI. The CDR3 has 13 amino acids. The CDR3: CASRMDLQETQYF. The CDR3 coding sequence is TGCGCCAGCAGGATGGACCTACAAGAGACCCAGTACTTC.

V is TRBV19 and J is TRBJ2-1, with 8 bases identical to TRBD2. Germline trimming cut 4 bases from V and 4 bases from J; bases unmatched to any gene: 9. The CDR3 contains 16 residues. CDR1 and CDR2 (germline): LNHDA, SQIVND (reference sequence). The CDR3 coding sequence is TGTGCCAGTAGTACCCGACTAGCGAAAACATACAATGAGCAGTTCTTC. Encoded protein: CASSTRLAKTYNEQFF. The variable domain in full, with the rest retrieved from reference TRBV19 and TRBJ2-1, is DGGITQSPKYLFRKEGQNVTLSCEQNLNHDAMYWYRQDPGQGLRLIYYSQIVNDFQKGDIAEGYSVSREKKESFPLTVTSAQKNPTAFYLCASSTRLAKTYNEQFFGPGTRLTVL.

The chain links TRBV5-1 to TRBJ1-5; possible D gene TRBD1, 5 bases. Germline CDR1 SGHRS, CDR2 YFSETQ. V was pared by 0 bases and J by 1 base, with 5 bases between. The CDR3 consists of 14 residues. The CDR3 nucleotides read TGCGCCAGCAGCTTGGAGGGGAGCAATCAGCCCCAGCATTTT. The encoded protein is CASSLEGSNQPQHF.

The chain links TRBV20-1 to TRBJ2-1; TRBD1 matches at 8 bases. The CDR3 has 11 residues. Germline loops: CDR1 DFQATT, CDR2 SNEGSKA (reference sequence). Germline trimming cut 5 bases from V and 11 bases from J; bases unmatched to any gene: 5. The DNA for the CDR3 is TGCAGTGCTCTGGACAGGGTTCAGCAGTTCTTC. Its protein product is CSALDRVQQFF.

J is TRBJ1-2 and V is TRBV19; 10 bases fit TRBD1. The germline gives CDR1 LNHDA, CDR2 SQIVND (reference sequence). This CDR3 comprises 13 residues. With 7 bases clipped from V and 4 bases from J, the junction kept 3 bases outside the gene matches. The chain's CDR3 is CASTWTGGYGYTF. The DNA of the CDR3 is TGTGCCAGTACCTGGACAGGGGGCTATGGCTACACCTTC.

This rearrangement joins TRBV6-4 to TRBJ1-1; 12 bases align to TRBD1. Per germline, CDR1 MRHNA and CDR2 SNTAGT. The CDR3 totals 13 residues. The V and J ends lost 3 bases and 8 bases, in that order; junction bases with no gene match: 1. CDR3 nucleotide sequence: TGTGCCAGCAGTGAGGGACAGGGGGCGGAAGCTTTCTTT. Amino acid sequence: CASSEGQGAEAFF.

The genes are TRBV2 and TRBJ2-6, with 9 bases identical to TRBD1. The germline gives CDR1 SNHLY, CDR2 FYNNEI. The CDR3 covers 15 residues. The CDR3 nucleotides read TGTGTGCTCGGACAGGGGCTCTCTGGGGCCAACGTCCTGACTTTC. Protein sequence: CVLGQGLSGANVLTF.

The chain carries TRBV5-1 and TRBJ1-2, with TRBD1 matching 7 bases. This CDR3 region has 14 residues. The V and J ends lost 4 bases and 2 bases, in that order; junction bases with no gene match: 5. The V gene's germline CDR1 is SGHRS and CDR2 YFSETQ. The CDR3 loop is CASSLGQFNYGYTF. The DNA for the CDR3 is TGCGCCAGCAGCCTGGGACAGTTCAACTATGGCTACACCTTC.

The chain is built from TRBV7-2 and TRBJ2-2, with 14 bases identical to TRBD2. The length of the CDR3 is 16 residues. CDR1 and CDR2 (germline): SGHTA, FQGNSA. The ends lost 5 bases at V and 8 bases at J; junction bases unmatched: 7. The CDR3 DNA reads TGTGCCAGCAGCACCGGACTAGCGGGGGGTGCGGGGGAGCTGTTTTTT. Encoded protein: CASSTGLAGGAGELFF.

This chain links TRBV5-5 with TRBJ2-5; D is possibly TRBD1 or TRBD2 (5 bases each). The ends were cut back, 4 bases at V and 5 bases at J, with 18 bases in the middle. Germline loops: CDR1 SGHKS, CDR2 YYEKEE (reference sequence). The CDR3 has 15 amino acids. The CDR3, as DNA: TGTGCCAGCAGCCCGGAGGTGGGCAGGGCCGAGACCCAGTACTTC. It encodes CASSPEVGRAETQYF.

The chain has TRBV18 and TRBJ1-5; the D gene is possibly TRBD1 (6 bases). Germline-derived CDR1 and CDR2 are KGHSH and LQKENI. The germline V and J ends were trimmed by 6 bases and 7 bases, with 13 bases remaining between them. This CDR3 has 13 amino acids. The CDR3 spells CASSPGHTQPQHF. The CDR3 DNA reads as TGTGCCAGCTCTCCGGGACATACCCAGCCCCAGCATTTT.

The chain links TRBV9 to TRBJ2-6; D is uncertain. The CDR3 spans 15 residues. CDR1 is SGDLS, CDR2 YYNGEE, per germline. Trimming took 4 bases from V and 0 from J, leaving 8 bases between them. Here the CDR3 DNA reads TGTGCCAGCAGCAAAGGCCACTCTGGGGCCAACGTCCTGACTTTC. Its translation is CASSKGHSGANVLTF. Full variable domain (outside the CDR3, taken from reference TRBV9 and TRBJ2-6): DSGVTQTPKHLITATGQRVTLRCSPRSGDLSVYWYQQSLDQGLQFLIQYYNGEERAKGNILERFSAQQFPDLHSELNLSSLELGDSALYFCASSKGHSGANVLTFGAGSRLTVL.

In this sample, this clone turned up once. This chain joins TRBV25-1 and TRBJ2-5; perhaps TRBD2 as D (5 bases). The CDR3 has 12 amino acids. Germline V gene lookup returns CDR1 MGHDK and CDR2 SYGVNS. V lost 5 bases and J lost 5, with 9 bases in between. In nucleotides, the CDR3 is TGTGCCAGCAGTCGGGGTGGGGAGACCCAGTACTTC. Residues: CASSRGGETQYF.

The chain couples TRBV25-1 to TRBJ2-7; 8 bases align to TRBD2. CDR1 and CDR2 from the germline V gene are MGHDK and SYGVNS. The CDR3 consists of 15 residues. The junction had 9 bases not matched to a gene; V was cut back by 2 bases and J by 6 bases. The chain's CDR3 is CASSESTGTRGEQYF. Written as DNA, the CDR3 is TGTGCCAGCAGTGAAAGTACCGGGACTAGAGGCGAGCAGTACTTC.